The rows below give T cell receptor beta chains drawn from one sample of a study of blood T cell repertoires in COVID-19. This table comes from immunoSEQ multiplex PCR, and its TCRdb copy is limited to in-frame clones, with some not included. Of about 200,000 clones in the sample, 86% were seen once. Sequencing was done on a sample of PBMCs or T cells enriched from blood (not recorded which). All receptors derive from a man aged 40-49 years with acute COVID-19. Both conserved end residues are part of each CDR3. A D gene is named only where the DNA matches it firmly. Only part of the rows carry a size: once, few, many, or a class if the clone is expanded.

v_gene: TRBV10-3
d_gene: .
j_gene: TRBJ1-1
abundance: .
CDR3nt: TGTGCCATCAGGGTTTCAGGGGACACTGAAGCTTTCTTT
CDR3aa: CAIRVSGDTEAFF

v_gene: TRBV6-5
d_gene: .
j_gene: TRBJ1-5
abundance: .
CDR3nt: TGTGCCAGCAGTTACTCAGGGGATAGCAATCAGCCCCAGCATTTT
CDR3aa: CASSYSGDSNQPQHF

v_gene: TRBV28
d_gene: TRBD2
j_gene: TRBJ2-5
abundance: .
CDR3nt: TGTGCCAGCGATGGTAGTAGGCGGGAGGAGGAGACCCAGTACTTC
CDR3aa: CASDGSRREEETQYF

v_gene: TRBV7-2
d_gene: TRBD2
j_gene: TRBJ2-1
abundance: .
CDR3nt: TGTGCCAGCAGCTCCCAAAGCGGGAGGGGTTGGAATGAGCAGTTCTTC
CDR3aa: CASSSQSGRGWNEQFF

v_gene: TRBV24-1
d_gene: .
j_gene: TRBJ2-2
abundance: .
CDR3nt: TGTGCCACCAAAGAGGGAGCGTCCTCATCATACACCGGGGAGCTGTTTTTT
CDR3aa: CATKEGASSSYTGELFF

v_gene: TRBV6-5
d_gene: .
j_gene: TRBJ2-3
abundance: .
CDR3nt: TGTGCCGGACGGACAGCTAGCACAGATACGCAGTATTTT
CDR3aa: CAGRTASTDTQYF

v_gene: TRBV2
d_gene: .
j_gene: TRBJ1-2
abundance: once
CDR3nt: TGTGTCAGCAGTGAAGCCTCCGACAGGAGTTACACCTTC
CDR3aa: CVSSEASDRSYTF

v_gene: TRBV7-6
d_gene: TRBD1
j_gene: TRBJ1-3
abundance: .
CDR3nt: TGTGCCAGCAGCTTAAGGTCAGGGGGCAGGGACACCATATATTTT
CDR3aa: CASSLRSGGRDTIYF

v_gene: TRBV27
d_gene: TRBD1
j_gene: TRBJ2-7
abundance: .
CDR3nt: TGTGCCAGCAGTTTAGTGGGACAGTTTAACGAGCAGTACTTC
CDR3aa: CASSLVGQFNEQYF

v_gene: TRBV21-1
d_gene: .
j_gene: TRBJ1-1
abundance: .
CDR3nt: TGTGCCAGCAGCACTAACTACGGGGCTTTCTTT
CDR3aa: CASSTNYGAFF

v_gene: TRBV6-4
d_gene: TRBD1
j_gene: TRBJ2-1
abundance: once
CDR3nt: TGTGCCAGCAGTGACGGAGGACAGGGTAATGAGCAGTTCTTC
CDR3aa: CASSDGGQGNEQFF

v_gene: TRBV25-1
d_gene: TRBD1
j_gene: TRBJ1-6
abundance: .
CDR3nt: TGTGCCAGCAGTGAATCCCAGGGGGTACATTCACCCCTCCACTTT
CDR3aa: CASSESQGVHSPLHF

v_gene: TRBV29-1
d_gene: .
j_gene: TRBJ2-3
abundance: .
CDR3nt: TGCAGCGTCATCGACAGGATTCGTATAAATACGCAGTATTTT
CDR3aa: CSVIDRIRINTQYF

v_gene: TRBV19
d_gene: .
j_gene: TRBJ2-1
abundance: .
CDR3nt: TGTGCCAGTAGTTGGGCTAATCCCTACAATGAGCAGTTCTTC
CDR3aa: CASSWANPYNEQFF

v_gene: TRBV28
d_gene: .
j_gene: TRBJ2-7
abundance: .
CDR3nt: TGTGCCAGCAGTTCCAGGGACGAGCAGTACTTC
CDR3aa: CASSSRDEQYF

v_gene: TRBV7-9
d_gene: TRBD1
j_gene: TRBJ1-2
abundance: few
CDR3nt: TGTGCCAGCAGCCCAGGGGGTCGGGGCTACACCTTC
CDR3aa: CASSPGGRGYTF

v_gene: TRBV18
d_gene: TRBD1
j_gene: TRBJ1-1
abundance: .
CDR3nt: TGTGCCAGCTCAAGAACAGGGGTGAACACTGAAGCTTTCTTT
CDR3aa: CASSRTGVNTEAFF

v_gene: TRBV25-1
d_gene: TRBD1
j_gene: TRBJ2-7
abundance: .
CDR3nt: TGTGCCAGCAGTGACCCCCCGGGACAGGGGGCACACGAGCAGTACTTC
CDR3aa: CASSDPPGQGAHEQYF

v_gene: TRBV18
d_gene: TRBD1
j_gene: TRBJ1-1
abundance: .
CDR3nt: TGTGCCAGCTCACCATCTCCCCGGGACAGGGTTGACACTGAAGCTTTCTTT
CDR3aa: CASSPSPRDRVDTEAFF

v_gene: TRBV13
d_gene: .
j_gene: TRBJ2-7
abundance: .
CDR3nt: TGTGCCAGCAGCGGAAAAGGGAGGATCTACGAGCAGTACTTC
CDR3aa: CASSGKGRIYEQYF

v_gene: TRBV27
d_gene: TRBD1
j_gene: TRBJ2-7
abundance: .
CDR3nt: TGTGCCAGCAGTTCGGACAGGGGATGGGACTACGAGCAGTACTTC
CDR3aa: CASSSDRGWDYEQYF

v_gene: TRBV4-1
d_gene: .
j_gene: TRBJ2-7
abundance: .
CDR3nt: TGCGCCAGCAGCCGAATAGCTGGCGAGCAGTACTTC
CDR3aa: CASSRIAGEQYF

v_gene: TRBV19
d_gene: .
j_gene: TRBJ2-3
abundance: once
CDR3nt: TGTGCCAGTAGCACGTACAGGGAAATAGGCACAGATACGCAGTATTTT
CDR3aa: CASSTYREIGTDTQYF

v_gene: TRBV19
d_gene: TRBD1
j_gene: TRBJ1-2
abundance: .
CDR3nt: TGTGCCAGTAGTGAGACAGGGGTCTCTATTAGCTACACCTTC
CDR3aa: CASSETGVSISYTF

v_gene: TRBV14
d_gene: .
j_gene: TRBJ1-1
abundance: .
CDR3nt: TGTGCCAGCAGCCCAGCTCCCTTGAGCCCGAGGGACACTGAAGCTTTCTTT
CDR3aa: CASSPAPLSPRDTEAFF

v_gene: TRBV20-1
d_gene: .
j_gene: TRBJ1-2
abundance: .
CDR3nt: TGCAGTGCTAGAGACAGGCTTGGCTACACCTTC
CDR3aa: CSARDRLGYTF

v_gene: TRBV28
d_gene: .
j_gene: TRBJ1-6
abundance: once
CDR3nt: TGTGCCAGCAGACCCCCTGCGCTCCTTAATTCACCCCTCCACTTT
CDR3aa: CASRPPALLNSPLHF

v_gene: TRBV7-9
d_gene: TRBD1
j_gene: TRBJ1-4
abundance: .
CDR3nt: TGTGCCAGCAGCTTTGGGACAGGTTCGGAAACTAATGAAAAACTGTTTTTT
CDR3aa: CASSFGTGSETNEKLFF

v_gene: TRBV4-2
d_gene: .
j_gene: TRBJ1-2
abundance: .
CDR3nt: TGTGCCAGCAGCCAAGAAGTTACGGGGGGCCGTGGCTACACCTTC
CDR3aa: CASSQEVTGGRGYTF

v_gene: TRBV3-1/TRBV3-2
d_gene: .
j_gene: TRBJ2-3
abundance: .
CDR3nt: TGTGCCAGCAGCCAAGGGGTTGGGAGACCTGGCACAGATACGCAGTATTTT
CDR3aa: CASSQGVGRPGTDTQYF

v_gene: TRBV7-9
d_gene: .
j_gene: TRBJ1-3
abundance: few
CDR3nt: TGTGCCAGCAGCTCCCCGGAGGACGCCGGAAACACCATATATTTT
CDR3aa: CASSSPEDAGNTIYF

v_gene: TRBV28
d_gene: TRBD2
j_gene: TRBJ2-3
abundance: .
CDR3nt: TGTGCCAGCAGCCGCCTGGGACTAGCGGGAGGGACAGATACGCAGTATTTT
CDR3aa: CASSRLGLAGGTDTQYF

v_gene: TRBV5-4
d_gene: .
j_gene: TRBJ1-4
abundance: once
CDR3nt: TGTGCCAGCAGCTTGGAACCGGGGGATAATGAAAAACTGTTTTTT
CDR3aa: CASSLEPGDNEKLFF

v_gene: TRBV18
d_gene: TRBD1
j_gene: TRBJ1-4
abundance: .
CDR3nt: TGTGCCAGCTCTCGGGGACAGGACGAAAAACTGTTTTTT
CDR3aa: CASSRGQDEKLFF

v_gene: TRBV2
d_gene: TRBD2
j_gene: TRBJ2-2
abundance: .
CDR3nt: TGTGCCAGCAGCGGCGGGAGGCCAAACACCGGGGAGCTGTTTTTT
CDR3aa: CASSGGRPNTGELFF

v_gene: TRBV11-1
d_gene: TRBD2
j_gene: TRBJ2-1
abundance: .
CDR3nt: TGTGCCAGCAGCTTAGCAGGGACTAGCGGGAACAATGAGCAGTTCTTC
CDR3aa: CASSLAGTSGNNEQFF

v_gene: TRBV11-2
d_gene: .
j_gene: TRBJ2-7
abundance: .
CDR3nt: TGTGCCAGCAGCTCGACTAGGCTTGAGCAGTACTTC
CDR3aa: CASSSTRLEQYF

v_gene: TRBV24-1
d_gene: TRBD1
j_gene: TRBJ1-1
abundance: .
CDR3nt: TGTGCCACCAGCCGGACAGGGATGAACACTGAAGCTTTCTTT
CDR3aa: CATSRTGMNTEAFF

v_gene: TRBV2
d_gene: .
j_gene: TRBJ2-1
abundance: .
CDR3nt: TGTGCCAGCAATCGGGACTCCCCGGGACCCACATTCTTC
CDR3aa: CASNRDSPGPTFF

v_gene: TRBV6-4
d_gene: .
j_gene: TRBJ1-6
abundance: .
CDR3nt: TGTGCCAGCAGCCAGGGTATCCGAAATTCACCCCTCCACTTT
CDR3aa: CASSQGIRNSPLHF

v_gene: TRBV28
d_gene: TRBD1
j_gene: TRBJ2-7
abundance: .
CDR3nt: TGTGCCAGCAGTTTCCGGGACAGAGAAATCGAGCAGTACTTC
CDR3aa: CASSFRDREIEQYF

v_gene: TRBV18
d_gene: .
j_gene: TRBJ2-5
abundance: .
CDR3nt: TGTGCCAGCTCACCACTGAGGGGGGGAGAGACCCAGTACTTC
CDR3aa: CASSPLRGGETQYF

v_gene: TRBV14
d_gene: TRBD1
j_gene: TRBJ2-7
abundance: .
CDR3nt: TGTGCCAGCAGCCCTCCGGGACAGGGGTACGAGCAGTACTTC
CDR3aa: CASSPPGQGYEQYF

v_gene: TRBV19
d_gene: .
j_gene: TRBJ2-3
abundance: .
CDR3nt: TGTGCCAGTAGTGGCGGGGGCGCAGATACGCAGTATTTT
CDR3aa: CASSGGGADTQYF

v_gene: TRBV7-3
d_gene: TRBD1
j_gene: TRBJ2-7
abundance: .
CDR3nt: TGTGCCAGCAGCGTGTACAGGGGATACGAGCAGTACTTC
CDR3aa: CASSVYRGYEQYF

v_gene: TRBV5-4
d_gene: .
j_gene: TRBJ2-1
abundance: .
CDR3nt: TGTGCCAGCAGCTTATCTGCGGCAAGCTCCTACAATGAGCAGTTCTTC
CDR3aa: CASSLSAASSYNEQFF

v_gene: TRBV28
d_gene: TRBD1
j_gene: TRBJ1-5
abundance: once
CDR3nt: TGTGCCAGCAGTTTAAGGAGGGGACAGGTCAGGGAGAATCAGCCCCAGCATTTT
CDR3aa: CASSLRRGQVRENQPQHF

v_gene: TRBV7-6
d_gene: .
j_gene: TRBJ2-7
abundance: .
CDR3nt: TGTGCCAGCAGCTTAGTACTAGGCATCGGCACCTACGAGCAGTACTTC
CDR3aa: CASSLVLGIGTYEQYF

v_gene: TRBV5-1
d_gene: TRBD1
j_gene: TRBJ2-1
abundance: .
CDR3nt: TGCGCCAGCAGCTCCAATCCGGGACAGGGAAATGAGCAGTTCTTC
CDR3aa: CASSSNPGQGNEQFF

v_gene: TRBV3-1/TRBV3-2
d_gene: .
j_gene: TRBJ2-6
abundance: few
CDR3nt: TGTGCCGTCTCGGGGGATGGGGCTGGGGCCAACGTCCTGACTTTC
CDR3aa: CAVSGDGAGANVLTF

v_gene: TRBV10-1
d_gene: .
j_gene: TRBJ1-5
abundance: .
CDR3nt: TGCGCCAGCAGTGAGCGAGGGGGGGAGCCCCAGCATTTT
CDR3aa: CASSERGGEPQHF